This entry is about one T cell receptor beta chain. In the original processing: Amplification of reference gene primers provided the estimated nucleated cell counts. The table came from immunoSEQ multiplex PCR; TCRdb's copy has only in-frame clones and leaves some out. Clone size and the V and J calls come from that table; the DNA yielded D and trimming. The data hold 250,000 or so clones, with around 81% observed a single time. This entry belongs to a study of blood T cell repertoires in COVID-19. Whole-study context: Acute and convalescent COVID-19 samples came from the United States, Italy and Spain. PBMCs, B-cell-depleted T cells, or T cells provided the cDNA or gDNA that made up the material.

V gave up 3 bases and J gave up 3 bases; unmatched junction bases: 1. Germline CDR1 and CDR2: SGDLS and YYNGEE. This CDR3 contains 13 residues. Sequencing used peripheral blood. The clonotype originates from a young man who had recovered from COVID-19. The chain combines TRBV9 with TRBJ1-1; 8 nucleotides match TRBD1. CDR3 loop: CASSEQGDTEAFF. For the CDR3, the DNA is TGTGCCAGCAGCGAACAGGGGGACACTGAAGCTTTCTTT.